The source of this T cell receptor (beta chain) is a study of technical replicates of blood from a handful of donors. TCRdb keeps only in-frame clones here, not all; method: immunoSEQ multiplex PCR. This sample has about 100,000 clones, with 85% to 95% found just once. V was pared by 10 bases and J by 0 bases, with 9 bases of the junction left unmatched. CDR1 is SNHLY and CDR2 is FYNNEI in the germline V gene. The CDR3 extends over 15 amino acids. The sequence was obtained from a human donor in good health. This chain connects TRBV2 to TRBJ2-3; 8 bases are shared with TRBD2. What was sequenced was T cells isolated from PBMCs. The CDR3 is CAITRLASSTDTQYF. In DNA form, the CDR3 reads TGTGCCATCACCCGACTAGCGTCTAGCACAGATACGCAGTATTTT.